The rows below give T cell receptor beta chains drawn from one sample of a study of cytomegalovirus exposure and HLA in healthy donors. The repertoire was sequenced with immunoSEQ multiplex PCR; TCRdb's copy has only in-frame clones and lacks some. The profile shows around 150,000 clones, about 80% of them singletons. Sequenced: PBMCs. All receptors come from a man aged 40-55 years in good health and CMV-seronegative. CDR3s leave out the opening cysteine and the closing phenylalanine or tryptophan. D genes are given only for firm matches. Part of the rows lack a size; the others show once, few, many or a class for expanded clones.

cdr3_aa j_call v_call clone_size d_call
ASSLASQLENSQY TRBJ2-4 TRBV5-4 - -
ASSRTGDNYGYT TRBJ1-2 TRBV19 - TRBD1
ASSLEGVFYGYT TRBJ1-2 TRBV11-2 - -
ASSLVVLSGTSSYNEQF TRBJ2-1 TRBV11-3 - TRBD2
ASSNPLAGGSPNTGELF TRBJ2-2 TRBV21-1 - -
ASSPRGRDYEQY TRBJ2-7 TRBV10-1 - -
ASSLVRHGSYEQY TRBJ2-7 TRBV7-2 - -
ASSTTSGVSYEQY TRBJ2-7 TRBV19 - TRBD2
ASSSRSSYEQF TRBJ2-1 TRBV5-5 - -
ASSPVDGGAKNIQY TRBJ2-4 TRBV18 few TRBD2
AWSGQPYEQY TRBJ2-7 TRBV30 - -
ASSMPSREQY TRBJ2-7 TRBV19 - -
ASSLVAGGHQPQH TRBJ1-5 TRBV7-2 - TRBD1
ASSPTLAGGKQF TRBJ2-1 TRBV7-3 - TRBD2
ASSPGTDSNQPQH TRBJ1-5 TRBV18 few TRBD1
ASSPRDFENYGYT TRBJ1-2 TRBV28 once -
ASSRDRGRETQY TRBJ2-5 TRBV6-5 - TRBD1
ASSLSETPFWGYT TRBJ1-2 TRBV14 - -
ASSGQAYGYT TRBJ1-2 TRBV6-1 few -
SAYNPGGDYGYT TRBJ1-2 TRBV29-1 once -
ASSLWGDEQF TRBJ2-1 TRBV11-2 - -
ASSMTPGSGPDTQY TRBJ2-3 TRBV19 - -
ASSFGTSGGAPPDTQY TRBJ2-3 TRBV7-2 - TRBD2
ASSPIGGSSYNEQF TRBJ2-1 TRBV7-6 - TRBD2
ASRGAGGHSPLH TRBJ1-6 TRBV6-1 - TRBD1
ASSLDRAEGRDTQY TRBJ2-3 TRBV4-3 few -
ASSLSGGQGAHEQY TRBJ2-7 TRBV27 - TRBD1